The 17 T cell receptor beta chains presented below share a single source sample, sequenced in a study of T-cell reconstitution after alpha-beta-depleted transplantation in children. Using unique molecular identifiers, the investigators prepared the TCRbeta library. TCRdb re-derived calls from the PCR reads in MiXCR, one entry per CDR3 protein. The sample consists of approximately 200,000 distinct CDR3 sequences, more than 14% of them appearing once. This specimen consisted of PBMCs from the stem cell graft donor, obtained from the stem cell graft. These receptors all stem from a human donor who donated a stem cell graft to a child with acute lymphoblastic leukemia.

This clonotype was seen repeatedly, ten times or more. DNA of the CDR3: TGTGCCAGCAGTTTGGGGGGTGACACTGAAGCTTTCTTT. It specifies CASSLGGDTEAFF. The V and J genes are TRBV12-3 or TRBV12-4 and TRBJ1-1, with D possibly TRBD1 on 5 matching bases. Trimming removed 3 bases from V and 3 bases from J, with 8 bases in between. The CDR3 is 13 residues long.

This chain joins TRBV5-1 and TRBJ2-7; D may be TRBD2 (6 bases). The germline V gene has CDR1 SGHRS and CDR2 YFSETQ. Deletions cut 2 bases from V and 3 bases from J, with 12 bases between. The CDR3 length is 14 residues. The CDR3 region has the DNA TGCGCCAGCAGCTTCGGGGGAGCGAGCTACGAGCAGTACTTC. Its translation: CASSFGGASYEQYF.

This clonotype was detected ten times or more. The CDR3 region has the DNA TGCAGTGCTGCCCAGCCTCCCTACGAGCAGTACTTC. Its protein product is CSAAQPPYEQYF. The rearrangement joins TRBV20-1 to TRBJ2-7; no clear D. The CDR3 runs 12 residues. Germline V gene data show CDR1 as DFQATT and CDR2 as SNEGSKA (reference sequence). Trimming stripped 5 bases from V and 2 bases from J, with 10 bases between.

Only a few counts were recorded for this clonotype. The chain links TRBV18 to TRBJ2-5; 9 bases fit TRBD1. Germline CDR1 is KGHSH and CDR2 is LQKENI. The CDR3 length is 17 residues. V dropped 4 bases and J dropped 2; count of bases not matched to a gene: 11. CDR3 amino acids: CASSRISGQGHQETQYF. In nucleotides, the CDR3 is TGTGCCAGCTCACGCATATCAGGACAGGGGCATCAAGAGACCCAGTACTTC.

Many counts were recorded for this clonotype. In DNA, the CDR3 is TGTGCCAGCCGTGGAGGGGGGAGGTACGAGCAGTACTTC. As protein: CASRGGGRYEQYF. The gene calls are TRBV12-3 or TRBV12-4 and TRBJ2-7; D may match TRBD1 or TRBD2 (6 bases each). With 8 bases removed from V and 4 bases from J, the gap between germline ends came to 15 bases. The CDR3 extends over 13 amino acids.

This clonotype was recorded at least ten times. V is TRBV5-1 and J is TRBJ2-1; 11 bases map to TRBD1. The germline V gene has CDR1 SGHRS and CDR2 YFSETQ. Trimming took 0 bases from V and 6 from J; bases not matched to a gene: 2. There are 15 residues in the CDR3. The CDR3 nucleotides are TGCGCCAGCAGCTTGGGTGGGACAGGGGGCAATGAGCAGTTCTTC. This translates into CASSLGGTGGNEQFF.

The CDR3 loop reads CSAQKPGTRVGETQYF. The CDR3 DNA sequence: TGCAGTGCTCAAAAACCCGGGACAAGGGTTGGGGAGACCCAGTACTTC. The rearrangement uses TRBV20-1 and TRBJ2-5; weak D call: TRBD1 (6 bases). The CDR3 length is 16 residues. Germline CDR1 is DFQATT and CDR2 is SNEGSKA (reference sequence). Trimming took 5 bases from V and 5 from J, leaving 24 bases between them.

The chain joins TRBV20-1 to TRBJ2-7; 9 nucleotides line up with TRBD2. Germline-derived CDR1 and CDR2 are DFQATT and SNEGSKA (reference sequence). The junction had 5 bases not matched to a gene; V was cut back by 0 bases and J by 5 bases. The CDR3 loop spans 14 amino acids. CDR3 sequence (DNA): TGCAGTGCTAGAGATCAAGCGGGGGGACACGAGCAGTACTTC. It specifies CSARDQAGGHEQYF.

Ten or more counts support this clonotype. The J gene is TRBJ1-1, the V gene TRBV29-1; D ambiguous. The CDR3 extends over 13 amino acids. The ends were cut back, 6 bases at V and 1 base at J, with 12 bases in the middle. CDR1 is SQVTM and CDR2 is ANQGSEA in the germline V gene. The CDR3 is CSVQPLRNTEAFF. For the CDR3, the DNA is TGCAGCGTACAGCCTTTAAGGAACACTGAAGCTTTCTTT.

The DNA for the CDR3 is TGTGCCAGCAGCTTGGCATTAATGGGGCAGGGTTACGGCTACACCTTC. Its translation is CASSLALMGQGYGYTF. J is TRBJ1-2 and V is TRBV11-2, with a weak D call TRBD1 (5 bases). The CDR3 covers 16 residues. V was cut by 3 bases and J by 8 bases, with 22 bases left in between. Germline values: CDR1 SGHAT, CDR2 FQNNGV.

This clonotype was recorded a few times. The rearrangement joins TRBV19 to TRBJ1-1; possible D gene TRBD1, 5 bases. V dropped 7 bases and J dropped 1 base, with 13 bases sitting between them. The CDR3 consists of 14 residues. Germline V gene data show CDR1 as LNHDA and CDR2 as SQIVND (reference sequence). The CDR3 loop reads CASKRGVTNTEAFF. Here the CDR3 DNA reads TGTGCCAGTAAGCGGGGGGTGACGAACACTGAAGCTTTCTTT.

This clonotype has at least ten counts. The rearrangement uses TRBV28 and TRBJ2-4, with D unresolved. CDR1 is MDHEN, CDR2 SYDVKM, per germline. The CDR3 runs 15 residues. The ends were cut back, 2 bases at V and 0 bases at J, with 8 bases in the middle. The CDR3 loop reads CASSLNLLAKNIQYF. The CDR3 DNA sequence: TGTGCCAGCAGTTTAAACCTTTTAGCCAAAAACATTCAGTACTTC.

J is TRBJ1-1 and V is TRBV5-1; D call uncertain. The CDR3 runs 14 residues. Germline loops: CDR1 SGHRS, CDR2 YFSETQ. The V end was cut by 0 bases, the J end by 2 bases, with 8 bases between. In DNA, the CDR3 is TGCGCCAGCAGCTTGGTGAACCGTAACACTGAAGCTTTCTTT. Translation: CASSLVNRNTEAFF.

A word on this clonotype: This may come from a read error, since a much larger clone is one base off. The chain employs TRBV7-2 and TRBJ1-1; unclear D gene. This CDR3 is built from 13 residues. Looked up from germline, CDR1 is SGHTA and CDR2 is FQGNSA. DNA of the CDR3: TGTGCCAGCAGCTTTTACGGCCCCACTGACGCTTTCTTT. This gives the protein CASSFYGPTDAFF.

The chain employs TRBV5-1 and TRBJ2-2; the D gene could be TRBD1 or TRBD2 (5 bases each). The CDR3 loop spans 15 amino acids. Trimming removed 4 bases from V and 4 bases from J, with 14 bases in between. Looked up from germline, CDR1 is SGHRS and CDR2 is YFSETQ. CDR3 sequence (DNA): TGCGCCAGCAGCCCAAACCGGGGCCCCACCGGGGAGCTGTTTTTT. Protein: CASSPNRGPTGELFF. Using reference TRBV5-1 and TRBJ2-2 for the parts outside the CDR3, the full variable domain is KAGVTQTPRYLIKTRGQQVTLSCSPISGHRSVSWYQQTPGQGLQFLFEYFSETQRNKGNFPGRFSGRQFSNSRSEMNVSTLELGDSALYLCASSPNRGPTGELFFGEGSRLTVL.

In its sample, this clonotype was seen a few times. The chain uses TRBV20-1 and TRBJ2-1; the match to TRBD2 covers 10 bases. This CDR3 has 16 amino acids. The ends lost 3 bases at V and 4 bases at J; junction bases unmatched: 9. Germline values: CDR1 DFQATT, CDR2 SNEGSKA (reference sequence). The CDR3 here is CSASGKGLAPYNEQFF. For the CDR3, the DNA is TGCAGTGCTAGCGGTAAGGGACTAGCGCCTTACAATGAGCAGTTCTTC.

Ten or more counts support this clonotype. This chain joins TRBV5-1 and TRBJ1-4; D is possibly TRBD1 (6 bases). The CDR3 runs 15 residues. With 4 bases removed from V and 0 bases from J, the gap between germline ends came to 10 bases. Germline V gives CDR1 SGHRS, CDR2 YFSETQ. In nucleotides, the CDR3 is TGCGCCAGCAGCGGGACACCTGCAACTAATGAAAAACTGTTTTTT. Residues: CASSGTPATNEKLFF.